These T cell receptor beta chains were read from a single sample in a study of control samples from healthy donors and cancer patients. TCRdb keeps only in-frame clones here, not all; method: immunoSEQ multiplex PCR. The repertoire holds just over 30,000 clones, with approximately 93% as singletons. Sequenced sample: blood. The receptors shown here come from a man between 60 and 75 years old in good health. Both conserved end residues are part of each CDR3. D genes are given only for firm matches. Some rows have no size entry. The others give once, few or many, or a class for an expanded clone.

CDR3: CASSLAPNTEAFF
DNA: TGCGCCAGCAGCTTGGCCCCAAACACTGAAGCTTTCTTT
J: TRBJ1-1
D: .
V: TRBV5-1
size: once

CDR3: CASRAGLNTGELFF
DNA: TGCGCCAGCAGAGCGGGCCTAAACACCGGGGAGCTGTTTTTT
J: TRBJ2-2
D: .
V: TRBV5-1
size: .

CDR3: CASSQGLAGDTQYF
DNA: TGTGCCAGCAGTCAGGGACTAGCGGGGGATACGCAGTATTTT
J: TRBJ2-3
D: TRBD2
V: TRBV27
size: .

CDR3: CASSSTGSDTQYF
DNA: TGTGCCAGTAGTAGTACAGGGTCGGATACGCAGTATTTT
J: TRBJ2-3
D: .
V: TRBV19
size: .

CDR3: CASSAGTGALRGEKLFF
DNA: TGTGCCAGCAGCGCCGGGACAGGTGCCCTTAGGGGTGAAAAACTGTTTTTT
J: TRBJ1-4
D: TRBD1
V: TRBV7-9
size: few

CDR3: CASSIDRWRSTEAFF
DNA: TGTGCCAGTAGTATAGACCGGTGGAGGAGCACTGAAGCTTTCTTT
J: TRBJ1-1
D: .
V: TRBV19
size: .

CDR3: CASSPGLAKNEQFF
DNA: TGTGCCAGCTCACCAGGACTAGCCAAAAATGAGCAGTTCTTC
J: TRBJ2-1
D: TRBD2
V: TRBV18
size: .

CDR3: CATSSRGHLYGKLFF
DNA: TGTGCCACCAGCAGCAGGGGACACCTCTACGGAAAACTGTTTTTT
J: TRBJ1-4
D: .
V: TRBV15
size: once

CDR3: CAWSTDREPEAFF
DNA: TGTGCCTGGAGTACAGACAGGGAGCCCGAAGCTTTCTTT
J: TRBJ1-1
D: TRBD1
V: TRBV30
size: .

CDR3: CASSGQTNTEAFF
DNA: TGTGCCAGTAGTGGACAAACTAACACTGAAGCTTTCTTT
J: TRBJ1-1
D: .
V: TRBV19
size: .

CDR3: CASRFGGNQPQHF
DNA: TGTGCCAGCAGGTTCGGGGGCAATCAGCCCCAGCATTTT
J: TRBJ1-5
D: .
V: TRBV6-5
size: .

CDR3: CASSQVSSGAGANVLTF
DNA: TGTGCCAGCAGCCAAGTGTCATCGGGAGCCGGGGCCAACGTCCTGACTTTC
J: TRBJ2-6
D: .
V: TRBV3-1/TRBV3-2
size: once

CDR3: CASSLRRDNEQFF
DNA: TGTGCCAGCAGTTTAAGGCGGGACAATGAGCAGTTCTTC
J: TRBJ2-1
D: .
V: TRBV12-3/TRBV12-4
size: .

CDR3: CASSWGTGSNTEAFF
DNA: TGTGCCAGCAGTTGGGGAACAGGGTCGAACACTGAAGCTTTCTTT
J: TRBJ1-1
D: .
V: TRBV6-5
size: .

CDR3: CASSAQPRGQETQYF
DNA: TGTGCCAGCAGCGCGCAACCCCGGGGACAAGAGACCCAGTACTTC
J: TRBJ2-5
D: .
V: TRBV7-6
size: .

CDR3: CAISPGGVNTEAFF
DNA: TGTGCCATCAGTCCAGGGGGCGTGAACACTGAAGCTTTCTTT
J: TRBJ1-1
D: TRBD1
V: TRBV10-3
size: .

CDR3: CASRLGGLGYGYTF
DNA: TGTGCCAGCAGGCTCGGGGGGTTGGGCTATGGCTACACCTTC
J: TRBJ1-2
D: .
V: TRBV2
size: .

CDR3: CASSLELAGGLNTGELFF
DNA: TGTGCCAGCAGCTTAGAACTAGCGGGGGGGCTGAACACCGGGGAGCTGTTTTTT
J: TRBJ2-2
D: TRBD2
V: TRBV11-2
size: once

CDR3: CSVTFGNSNQPQHF
DNA: TGCAGCGTTACCTTCGGTAATAGCAATCAGCCCCAGCATTTT
J: TRBJ1-5
D: .
V: TRBV29-1
size: .

CDR3: CASSHSGAGEGGYTF
DNA: TGCGCCAGCAGCCACTCCGGGGCCGGCGAAGGCGGCTACACCTTC
J: TRBJ1-2
D: .
V: TRBV4-3
size: .

CDR3: CASSQGHEINQPQHF
DNA: TGCGCCAGCAGCCAAGGTCATGAGATCAATCAGCCCCAGCATTTT
J: TRBJ1-5
D: .
V: TRBV4-3
size: .

CDR3: CASSFSGGDEKLFF
DNA: TGCGCCAGCAGCTTTTCAGGGGGGGATGAAAAACTGTTTTTT
J: TRBJ1-4
D: TRBD1
V: TRBV5-1
size: .

CDR3: CASSKATGSFYNEQFF
DNA: TGTGCCAGCAGCAAAGCGACAGGGAGCTTCTACAATGAGCAGTTCTTC
J: TRBJ2-1
D: .
V: TRBV21-1
size: once